This is a list of T cell receptor beta chains from one sample in a study of Graves' ophthalmopathy and Graves' hyperthyroidism. TCRdb redid the calling of the multiplex PCR reads with MiXCR, one entry per CDR3 protein. The sample includes 600,000 to 700,000 distinct CDR3 sequences, approximately 39% of them seen just once. Sequencing input: peripheral blood. The source is an adult man with Graves' ophthalmopathy. Each CDR3 is given with its conserved first and last residue. Each record gives: J gene, clone size, V gene, D gene, CDR3 protein, CDR3 DNA. The D gene is left open where the match is weak. For some rows the clone size is stated as once, few or many, or as a class when expanded; others skip it.

>TRBJ1-1|.|TRBV20-1|.
CSARAQPGTEAFF
TGCAGTGCTAGAGCCCAACCCGGGACTGAAGCTTTCTTT
>TRBJ2-2|few|TRBV19|.
CATGTTSGGELFF
TGTGCCACCGGGACAACCTCGGGGGGGGAGCTGTTTTTT
>TRBJ1-2|many|TRBV5-1|TRBD1
CASSLNDRGYGYTF
TGCGCCAGCAGCCTCAATGACAGGGGGTATGGCTACACCTTC
>TRBJ1-2|.|TRBV7-9|.
CASSQRGGQGGYTF
TGTGCCAGCAGCCAACGAGGGGGGCAAGGTGGCTACACCTTC
>TRBJ1-6|.|TRBV14|.
CASSQRASYNSPLHF
TGTGCCAGCAGCCAAAGAGCCTCCTATAATTCACCCCTCCACTTT
>TRBJ2-5|.|TRBV5-1|TRBD1
CASSPTGFGEAQYF
TGCGCCAGCAGCCCGACAGGGTTTGGAGAGGCCCAGTACTTC
>TRBJ2-7|many|TRBV2|.
CASSEETPDEQYF
TGTGCCAGCAGTGAAGAGACGCCAGACGAGCAGTACTTC
>TRBJ2-6|.|TRBV25-1|.
CASSPDRGGGANVLTF
TGTGCCAGCAGTCCCGACCGGGGTGGTGGGGCCAACGTCCTGACTTTC
>TRBJ1-2|many|TRBV12-3/TRBV12-4|.
CASSFQGLGYTF
TGTGCCAGCAGTTTCCAGGGGCTCGGCTACACCTTC
>TRBJ2-1|.|TRBV7-2|TRBD1
CASSLSSRQGRHNEQFF
TGTGCCAGCAGCTTAAGCTCACGACAGGGGCGGCACAATGAGCAGTTCTTC
>TRBJ1-5|.|TRBV7-2|.
CASSNYRDETQHF
TGTGCCAGCAGCAACTACAGGGATGAGACCCAGCATTTT
>TRBJ1-3|many|TRBV7-2|.
CASSWGSGNTIYF
TGTGCCAGCAGCTGGGGGTCTGGAAACACCATATATTTT
>TRBJ1-2|.|TRBV10-3|.
CASNGIYYGYTF
TGTGCCAGCAACGGGATCTACTATGGCTACACCTTC
>TRBJ1-5|few|TRBV30|TRBD1
CAWSVKGQGAQHF
TGTGCCTGGAGTGTAAAGGGACAGGGAGCCCAGCATTTT
>TRBJ1-3|few|TRBV4-2|TRBD1
CASSQGGLQGYPGNTIYF
TGTGCCAGCAGCCAAGGGGGGCTACAGGGGTATCCTGGAAACACCATATATTTT
>TRBJ2-2|once|TRBV12-5|.
CASGLSLTYTGELFF
TGTGCTAGTGGTTTGTCATTAACCTACACCGGGGAGCTGTTTTTT
>TRBJ2-7|.|TRBV12-3/TRBV12-4|TRBD1
CANSLGQGAYEQYF
TGTGCCAACAGTTTAGGGCAGGGGGCTTACGAGCAGTACTTC
>TRBJ2-2|few|TRBV4-3|.
CASSHSGLMNTGELFF
TGCGCCAGCAGCCATAGCGGACTCATGAACACCGGGGAGCTGTTTTTT
>TRBJ2-6|many|TRBV7-9|.
CASSPAGTRANVLTF
TGCGCCAGCAGCCCCGCCGGGACAAGGGCCAACGTCCTGACTTTC
>TRBJ1-5|many|TRBV10-3|.
CAIRGEKNQPQHF
TGTGCCATCAGGGGGGAAAAAAATCAGCCCCAGCATTTT
>TRBJ2-2|few|TRBV19|.
CASSIRTDTGELFF
TGTGCCAGTAGTATCAGGACTGACACCGGGGAGCTGTTTTTT
>TRBJ2-2|.|TRBV19|TRBD2
CASSLLTSGRAGGELFF
TGTGCCAGTAGTCTTTTGACTAGCGGGAGGGCCGGCGGGGAGCTGTTTTTT
>TRBJ1-6|.|TRBV6-2/TRBV6-3|.
CASSYSPGALSPLHF
TGTGCCAGCAGTTACTCGCCAGGGGCTCTTTCACCCCTCCACTTT
>TRBJ1-2|.|TRBV2|TRBD1
CASSYTSAGQDLGYTF
TGTGCCAGCAGTTACACGTCTGCCGGACAGGATTTAGGCTACACCTTC
>TRBJ1-1|.|TRBV29-1|TRBD1
CSVEGGQRRTGGTEAFF
TGCAGCGTTGAAGGGGGCCAGCGGAGAACAGGGGGAACTGAAGCTTTCTTT
>TRBJ2-2|few|TRBV9|TRBD1
CASSVFGAGGNTGELFF
TGTGCCAGCAGCGTCTTCGGGGCAGGGGGCAACACCGGGGAGCTGTTTTTT
>TRBJ2-7|many|TRBV10-3|.
CAISDHFQVGTHEQYF
TGTGCCATCAGTGATCATTTCCAAGTAGGGACCCACGAGCAGTACTTC
>TRBJ2-1|.|TRBV10-2|TRBD2
CASSVTSGRSAYNEQFF
TGCGCCAGCAGTGTGACTAGCGGGAGGAGTGCCTACAATGAGCAGTTCTTC
>TRBJ1-1|.|TRBV14|.
CASSSGTMNTEAFF
TGTGCCAGCTCCTCCGGCACGATGAACACTGAAGCTTTCTTT
>TRBJ2-7|many|TRBV20-1|TRBD1
CSARTGTGNSYEQYF
TGCAGTGCTAGGACCGGGACAGGGAACTCCTACGAGCAGTACTTC
>TRBJ1-2|many|TRBV19|.
CASSITSTGWDGYTF
TGTGCCAGTAGTATTACATCGACAGGCTGGGATGGCTACACCTTC
>TRBJ1-6|.|TRBV6-5|.
CASSYSGSQGSPLHF
TGTGCCAGCAGTTACTCGGGCTCCCAGGGTTCACCCCTCCACTTT
>TRBJ2-7|many|TRBV7-9|.
CASSPTGWEQYF
TGTGCCAGCAGCCCGACAGGTTGGGAGCAGTACTTC
>TRBJ1-5|.|TRBV10-3|TRBD1
CAISEDRGTPNQPQHF
TGTGCCATCAGTGAAGACAGGGGGACACCCAATCAGCCCCAGCATTTT
>TRBJ2-7|.|TRBV6-6|TRBD1
CASSTITGGSGQYF
TGTGCCAGCAGTACAATAACAGGGGGCTCGGGGCAGTACTTC
>TRBJ2-7|.|TRBV2|.
CASSPRNSYEQYF
TGTGCCAGCAGCCCTCGGAACTCCTACGAGCAGTACTTC
>TRBJ2-7|few|TRBV19|.
CASSMEVTYEQYF
TGTGCCAGTAGTATGGAGGTTACCTACGAGCAGTACTTC
>TRBJ1-1|.|TRBV19|.
CGSAKAGPPEAFF
TGTGGGAGCGCGAAGGCAGGGCCCCCTGAAGCTTTCTTT
>TRBJ2-5|.|TRBV5-1|.
CASSGSAEETQYF
TGCGCCAGCAGCGGAAGTGCCGAAGAGACCCAGTACTTC
>TRBJ2-2|.|TRBV25-1|.
CASSLTGAHAGELFF
TGTGCCAGCAGCTTGACGGGGGCTCATGCCGGGGAGCTGTTTTTT
>TRBJ2-7|many|TRBV2|.
CASRVGADEQYF
TGTGCCAGCAGGGTGGGGGCTGACGAGCAGTACTTC